This TCR beta chain was captured by sequencing in a study of OX40 agonist ivuxolimab in advanced cancers. Only in-frame clones appear in the TCRdb table, and some are missing; sequencing was by immunoSEQ multiplex PCR. In the table there are about 73,000 clones, more than 85% of which are singletons. The sequencing here drew on CD4+ or CD8+ T cells sorted from blood, taken in a trial of the OX40 agonist ivuxolimab. The TCR sequence derives from an adult with an advanced solid tumor such as melanoma, head and neck, liver or kidney cancer.

CDR3 in amino acids: CASSATSVEQFF. The CDR3 nucleotides read TGTGCCAGCAGCGCAACTAGCGTGGAGCAGTTCTTC. The V and J genes are TRBV5-4 and TRBJ2-1, with TRBD2 matching 7 bases. This CDR3 is built from 12 residues. Losses at the gene ends were 4 bases for V and 10 bases for J; bases not matched to a gene: 5. CDR1 is SGHNT, CDR2 YYREEE, per germline (reference sequence).